This TCR beta chain was sequenced for a study of response to subunit inactivated influenza vaccine. Whole-study findings and limits: Authors suggested seasonal influenza vaccinations each recruit few new T cells.

MiXCR was run by TCRdb on the RT-PCR reads, yielding one entry per CDR3 protein. The table includes hundreds of thousands of distinct CDR3 sequences, 14% detected once. This CDR3 is 14 amino acids long. With V trimmed by 6 bases and J by 1 base, 3 bases remained unmatched. Germline V gene data show CDR1 as MNHNS and CDR2 as SASEGT. With regard to this clonotype: Its antigen is as yet unknown.

This specimen consisted of PBMCs from blood, obtained around 14 days before vaccination. The chain has TRBV6-1 and TRBJ2-3; 8 bases match TRBD1. This clonotype was sampled from a man in his fifties who received an inactivated influenza vaccine. The CDR3 reads CASRTTGGTDTQYF. In nucleotides, the CDR3 is TGTGCCAGCAGAACGACAGGGGGCACAGATACGCAGTATTTT.